This T cell receptor beta chain was identified in a study of cytotoxic CD8 clonotypes in ibrutinib-treated CLL. To note about this clone: Its antigen is unidentified.

Overall study results and limits: Under therapy, public clonotypes either contracted or stayed stable, and they were uncommon. At the start, clonality exceeded age-matched healthy donors and followed circulating CD8+ T-cell counts.

The J segment lost 4 bases and the V segment lost 0 bases, leaving 14 bases of the junction unmatched. The CDR3 runs to 19 residues. Per germline, CDR1 SGHDN and CDR2 FVKESK. Profiling relied on immunoSEQ multiplex PCR, and the TCRdb table lists in-frame clones only, not all of them. The sample carries approximately 170,000 clones, around nine tenths recorded once. This chain links TRBV14 with TRBJ2-1; TRBD2 aligns across 8 bases. Sequences were derived from PBMCs, sampled at disease progression, from a patient treated with ibrutinib. The sequence was obtained from a human donor with chronic lymphocytic leukemia. The CDR3 sequence is CASSQESEVIAGIYNEQFF. The CDR3 nucleotides are TGTGCCAGCAGCCAAGAATCCGAGGTGATAGCGGGAATATACAATGAGCAGTTCTTC.